This T cell receptor beta chain stems from a study of tumor-infiltrating lymphocytes in localized non-small cell lung cancer. Study-wide context: Tumor tissue and non-adjacent uninvolved lung came from each patient.

Findings of the study overall: Compared with uninvolved lung, tumors showed higher T cell infiltration by TCRbeta sequencing.

J gave up 3 bases and V 5 bases, and 5 bases lay outside the gene matches. The CDR3 loop spans 13 amino acids. Germline CDR1 reads SQVTM; CDR2 reads ANQGSEA. The repertoire was sequenced with immunoSEQ multiplex PCR; TCRdb's copy has only in-frame clones and lacks some. The sample holds about 21,000 clones, roughly 80% seen once. A note on this clone: No antigen is known for it. Other DNA sequences of this sample code for an identical CDR3.

The chain employs TRBV29-1 and TRBJ2-3, with 7 bases that match TRBD2. This TCR came from a human donor with non-small cell lung cancer. Sequencing was done on a sample of lung tumor tissue. This CDR3 reads CSVRQGGTDTQYF. As DNA, the CDR3 is TGCAGCGTTCGGCAGGGAGGGACAGATACGCAGTATTTT.